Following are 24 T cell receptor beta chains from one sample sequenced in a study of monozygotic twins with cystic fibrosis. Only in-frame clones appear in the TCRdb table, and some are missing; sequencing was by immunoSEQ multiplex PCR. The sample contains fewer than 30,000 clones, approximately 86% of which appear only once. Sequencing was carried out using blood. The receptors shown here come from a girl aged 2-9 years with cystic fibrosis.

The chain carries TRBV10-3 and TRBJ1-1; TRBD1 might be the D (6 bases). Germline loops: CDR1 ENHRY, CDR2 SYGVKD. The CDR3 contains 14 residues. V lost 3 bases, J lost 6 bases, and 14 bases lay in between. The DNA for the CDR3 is TGTGCCATCAGTGACAACAGGGAAGGCCCTGAAGCTTTCTTT. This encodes CAISDNREGPEAFF.

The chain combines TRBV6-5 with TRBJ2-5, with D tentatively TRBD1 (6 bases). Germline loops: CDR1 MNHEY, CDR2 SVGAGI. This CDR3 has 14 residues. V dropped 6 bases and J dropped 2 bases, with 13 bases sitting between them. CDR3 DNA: TGTGCCAGCAGGTCAGGGGATATTCAAGAGACCCAGTACTTC. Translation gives CASRSGDIQETQYF.

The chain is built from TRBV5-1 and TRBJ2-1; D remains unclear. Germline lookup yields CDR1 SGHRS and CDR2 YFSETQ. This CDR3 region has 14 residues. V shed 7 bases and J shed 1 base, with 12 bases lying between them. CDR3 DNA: TGCGCCAGCCAACCTTCGGGTTCCTACAATGAGCAGTTCTTC. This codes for CASQPSGSYNEQFF. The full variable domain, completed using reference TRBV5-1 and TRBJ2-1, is KAGVTQTPRYLIKTRGQQVTLSCSPISGHRSVSWYQQTPGQGLQFLFEYFSETQRNKGNFPGRFSGRQFSNSRSEMNVSTLELGDSALYLCASQPSGSYNEQFFGPGTRLTVL.

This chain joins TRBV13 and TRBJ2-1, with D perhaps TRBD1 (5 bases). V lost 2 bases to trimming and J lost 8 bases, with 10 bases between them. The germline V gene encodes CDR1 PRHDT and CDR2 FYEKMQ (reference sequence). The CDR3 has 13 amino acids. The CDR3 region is CASSLQGRDEQFF. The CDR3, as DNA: TGTGCCAGCAGCTTACAGGGTAGGGATGAGCAGTTCTTC.

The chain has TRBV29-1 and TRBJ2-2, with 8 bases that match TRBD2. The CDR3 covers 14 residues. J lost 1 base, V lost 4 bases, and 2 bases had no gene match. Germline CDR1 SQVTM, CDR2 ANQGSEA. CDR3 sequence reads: CSVATSENTGELFF. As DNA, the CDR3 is TGCAGCGTTGCGACTAGCGAGAACACCGGGGAGCTGTTTTTT.

The CDR3 coding sequence is TGTGCCAGTAGTATAGAAGGATGGAGCAATCAGCCCCAGCATTTT. Amino acid sequence: CASSIEGWSNQPQHF. The chain joins TRBV19 to TRBJ1-5; no clear D. Germline loops: CDR1 LNHDA, CDR2 SQIVND (reference sequence). Between the trimmed V and J ends, which lost 0 bases and 1 base, there was a span of 7 bases. The CDR3 length is 15 residues.

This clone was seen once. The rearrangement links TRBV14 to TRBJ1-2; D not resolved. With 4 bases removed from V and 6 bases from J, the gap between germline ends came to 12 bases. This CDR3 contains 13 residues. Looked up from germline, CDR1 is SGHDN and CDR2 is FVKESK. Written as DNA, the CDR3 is TGTGCCAGCAGCCCTCGTTTGGGTAATGGCTACACCTTC. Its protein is CASSPRLGNGYTF.

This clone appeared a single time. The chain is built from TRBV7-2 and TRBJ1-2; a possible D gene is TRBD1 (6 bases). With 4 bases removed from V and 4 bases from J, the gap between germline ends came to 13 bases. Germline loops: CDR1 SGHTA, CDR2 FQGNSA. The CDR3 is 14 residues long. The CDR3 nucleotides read TGTGCCAGCAGCTCCAGGGGAAACGGCTATGGCTACACCTTC. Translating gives CASSSRGNGYGYTF.

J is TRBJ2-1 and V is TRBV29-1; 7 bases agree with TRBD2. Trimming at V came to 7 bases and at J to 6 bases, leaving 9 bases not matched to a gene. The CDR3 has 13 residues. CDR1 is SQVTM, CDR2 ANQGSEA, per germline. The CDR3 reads CSGYGGSSNEQFF. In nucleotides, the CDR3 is TGCAGCGGCTACGGCGGGAGTTCCAATGAGCAGTTCTTC.

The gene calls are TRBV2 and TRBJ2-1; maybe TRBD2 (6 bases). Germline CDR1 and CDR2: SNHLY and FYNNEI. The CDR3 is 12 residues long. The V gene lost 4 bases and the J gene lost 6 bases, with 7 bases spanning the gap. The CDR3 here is CASSAGGNEQFF. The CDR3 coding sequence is TGTGCCAGCAGTGCCGGGGGCAATGAGCAGTTCTTC.

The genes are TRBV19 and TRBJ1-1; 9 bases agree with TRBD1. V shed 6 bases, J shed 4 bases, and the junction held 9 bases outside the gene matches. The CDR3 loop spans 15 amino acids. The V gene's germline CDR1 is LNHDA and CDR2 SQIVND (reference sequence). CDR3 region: CASRKGTGFGTEAFF. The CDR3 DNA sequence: TGTGCCAGTAGAAAAGGGACAGGGTTCGGCACTGAAGCTTTCTTT.

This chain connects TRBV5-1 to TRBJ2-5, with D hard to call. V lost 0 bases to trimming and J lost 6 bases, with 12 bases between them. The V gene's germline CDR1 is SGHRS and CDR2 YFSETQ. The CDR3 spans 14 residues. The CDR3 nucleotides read TGCGCCAGCAGCTTGGTCGCAGGAGACCAGACCCAGTACTTC. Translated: CASSLVAGDQTQYF.

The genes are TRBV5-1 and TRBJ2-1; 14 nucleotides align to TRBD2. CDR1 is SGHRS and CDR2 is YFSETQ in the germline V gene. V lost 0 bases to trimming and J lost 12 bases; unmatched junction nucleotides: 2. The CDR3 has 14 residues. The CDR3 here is CASSLGTSGRPQFF. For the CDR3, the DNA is TGCGCCAGCAGCTTGGGGACTAGCGGGAGGCCGCAGTTCTTC.

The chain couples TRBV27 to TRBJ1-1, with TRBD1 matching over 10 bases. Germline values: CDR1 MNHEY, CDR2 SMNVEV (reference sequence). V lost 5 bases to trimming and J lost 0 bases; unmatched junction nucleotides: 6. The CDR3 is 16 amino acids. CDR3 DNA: TGTGCCAGCAGTCCGGGACAGGGGCGGGTGAACACTGAAGCTTTCTTT. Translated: CASSPGQGRVNTEAFF.

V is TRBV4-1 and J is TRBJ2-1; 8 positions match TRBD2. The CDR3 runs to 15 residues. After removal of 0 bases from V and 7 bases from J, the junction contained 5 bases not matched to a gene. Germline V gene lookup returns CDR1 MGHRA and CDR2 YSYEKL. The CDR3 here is CASSQEGLVLNEQFF. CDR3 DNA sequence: TGCGCCAGCAGCCAAGAGGGACTAGTTCTGAATGAGCAGTTCTTC.

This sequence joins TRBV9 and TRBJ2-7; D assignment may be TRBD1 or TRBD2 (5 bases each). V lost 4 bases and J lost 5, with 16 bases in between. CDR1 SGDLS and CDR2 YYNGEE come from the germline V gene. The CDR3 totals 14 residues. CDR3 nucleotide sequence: TGTGCCAGCAGCTCATCCGGGACGCACAACGAGCAGTACTTC. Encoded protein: CASSSSGTHNEQYF.

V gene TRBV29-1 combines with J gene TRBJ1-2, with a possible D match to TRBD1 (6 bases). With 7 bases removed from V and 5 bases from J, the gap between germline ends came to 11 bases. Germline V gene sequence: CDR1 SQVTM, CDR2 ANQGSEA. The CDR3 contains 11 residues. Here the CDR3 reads CSARQAYGYTF. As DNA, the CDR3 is TGCAGCGCAAGACAGGCTTATGGCTACACCTTC.

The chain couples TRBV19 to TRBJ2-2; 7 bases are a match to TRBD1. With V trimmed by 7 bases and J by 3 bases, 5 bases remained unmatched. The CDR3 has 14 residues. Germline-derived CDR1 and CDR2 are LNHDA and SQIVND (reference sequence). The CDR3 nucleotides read TGTGCCAGTAATCTTCAGGGGGACACCGGGGAGCTGTTTTTT. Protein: CASNLQGDTGELFF.

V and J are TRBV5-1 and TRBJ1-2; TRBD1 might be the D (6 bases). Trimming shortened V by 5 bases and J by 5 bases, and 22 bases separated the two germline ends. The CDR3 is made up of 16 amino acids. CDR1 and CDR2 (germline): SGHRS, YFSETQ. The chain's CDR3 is CASSYSGQERGYGYTF. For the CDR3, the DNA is TGCGCCAGCAGTTATTCCGGGCAAGAAAGGGGGTATGGCTACACCTTC.

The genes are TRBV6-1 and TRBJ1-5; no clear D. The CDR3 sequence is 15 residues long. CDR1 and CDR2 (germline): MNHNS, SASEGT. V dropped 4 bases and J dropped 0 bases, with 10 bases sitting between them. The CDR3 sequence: CASSARILSNQPQHF. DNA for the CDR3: TGTGCCAGCAGTGCTAGAATCCTTAGCAATCAGCCCCAGCATTTT.

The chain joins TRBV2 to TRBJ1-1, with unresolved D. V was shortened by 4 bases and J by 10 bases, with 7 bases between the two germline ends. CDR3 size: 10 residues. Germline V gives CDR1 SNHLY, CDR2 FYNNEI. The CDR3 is CASSGPGAFF. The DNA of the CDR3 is TGTGCCAGCAGTGGACCCGGAGCTTTCTTT. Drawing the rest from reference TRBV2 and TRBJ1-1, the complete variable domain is EPEVTQTPSHQVTQMGQEVILRCVPISNHLYFYWYRQILGQKVEFLVSFYNNEISEKSEIFDDQFSVERPDGSNFTLKIRSTKLEDSAMYFCASSGPGAFFGQGTRLTVV.

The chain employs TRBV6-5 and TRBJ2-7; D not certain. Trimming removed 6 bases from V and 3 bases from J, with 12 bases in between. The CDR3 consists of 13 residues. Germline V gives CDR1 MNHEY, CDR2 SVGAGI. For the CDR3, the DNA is TGTGCCAGCAGCGCCGGACGGTTCTACGAGCAGTACTTC. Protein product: CASSAGRFYEQYF.

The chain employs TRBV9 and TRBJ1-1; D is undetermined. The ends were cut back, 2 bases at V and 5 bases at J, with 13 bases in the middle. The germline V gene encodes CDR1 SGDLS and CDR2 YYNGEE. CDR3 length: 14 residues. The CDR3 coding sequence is TGTGCCAGCAGCGTTGGCGAACTGCGGACTGAAGCTTTCTTT. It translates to CASSVGELRTEAFF.

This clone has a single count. The DNA of the CDR3 is TGTGCCAGCAGCGAACTAGCGGGAGTCGGAAATGAGCAGTTCTTC. It specifies CASSELAGVGNEQFF. This rearrangement joins TRBV11-3 to TRBJ2-1, with 11 bases lining up with TRBD2. With V trimmed by 5 bases and J by 7 bases, 7 bases remained unmatched. The CDR3 spans 15 residues. Looked up from germline, CDR1 is SGHNT and CDR2 is YENEEA.